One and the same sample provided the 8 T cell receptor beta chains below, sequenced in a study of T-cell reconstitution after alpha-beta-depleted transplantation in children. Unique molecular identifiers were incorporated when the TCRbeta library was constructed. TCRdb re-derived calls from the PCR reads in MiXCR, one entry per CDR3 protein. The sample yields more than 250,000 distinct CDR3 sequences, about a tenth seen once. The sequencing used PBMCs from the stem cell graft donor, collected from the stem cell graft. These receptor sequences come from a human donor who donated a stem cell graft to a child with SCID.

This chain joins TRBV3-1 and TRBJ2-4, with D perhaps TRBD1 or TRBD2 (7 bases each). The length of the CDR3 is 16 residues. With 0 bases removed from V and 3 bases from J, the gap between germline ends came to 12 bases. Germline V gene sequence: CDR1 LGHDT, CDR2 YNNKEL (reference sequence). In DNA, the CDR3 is TGTGCCAGCAGCCAAGAGCCAGGGGGGGTCAAAAACATTCAGTACTTC. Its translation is CASSQEPGGVKNIQYF.

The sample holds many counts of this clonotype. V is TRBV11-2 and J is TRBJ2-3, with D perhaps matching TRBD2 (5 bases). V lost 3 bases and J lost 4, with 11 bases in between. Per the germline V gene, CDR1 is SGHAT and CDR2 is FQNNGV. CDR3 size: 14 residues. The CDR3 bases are TGTGCCAGCAGCTTTCAAGGGAGCGCAGATACGCAGTATTTT. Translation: CASSFQGSADTQYF.

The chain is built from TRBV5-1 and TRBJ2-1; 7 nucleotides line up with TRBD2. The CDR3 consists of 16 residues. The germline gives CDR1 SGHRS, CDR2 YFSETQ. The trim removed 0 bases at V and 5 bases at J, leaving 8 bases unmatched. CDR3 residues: CASSLDPSGGHNEQFF. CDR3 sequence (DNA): TGCGCCAGCAGCTTGGATCCTAGCGGCGGGCACAATGAGCAGTTCTTC. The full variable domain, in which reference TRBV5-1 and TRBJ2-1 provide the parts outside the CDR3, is KAGVTQTPRYLIKTRGQQVTLSCSPISGHRSVSWYQQTPGQGLQFLFEYFSETQRNKGNFPGRFSGRQFSNSRSEMNVSTLELGDSALYLCASSLDPSGGHNEQFFGPGTRLTVL.

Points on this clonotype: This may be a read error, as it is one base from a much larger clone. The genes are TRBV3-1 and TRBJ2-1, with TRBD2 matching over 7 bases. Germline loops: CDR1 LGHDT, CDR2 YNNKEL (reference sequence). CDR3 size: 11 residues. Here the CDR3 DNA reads TGTGCCAGCAGCTCCCGGGGGGAGCAGTTATTC. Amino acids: CASSSRGEQLF.

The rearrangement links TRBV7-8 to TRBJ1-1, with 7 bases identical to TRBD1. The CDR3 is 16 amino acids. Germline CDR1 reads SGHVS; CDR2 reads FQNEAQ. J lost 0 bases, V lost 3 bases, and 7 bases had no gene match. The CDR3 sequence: CASSFTGTAMNTEAFF. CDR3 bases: TGTGCCAGCAGCTTTACCGGGACAGCGATGAACACTGAAGCTTTCTTT. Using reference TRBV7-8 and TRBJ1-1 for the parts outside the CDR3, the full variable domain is GAGVSQSPRYKVAKRGQDVALRCDPISGHVSLFWYQQALGQGPEFLTYFQNEAQLDKSGLPSDRFFAERPEGSVSTLKIQRTQQEDSAVYLCASSFTGTAMNTEAFFGQGTRLTVV.

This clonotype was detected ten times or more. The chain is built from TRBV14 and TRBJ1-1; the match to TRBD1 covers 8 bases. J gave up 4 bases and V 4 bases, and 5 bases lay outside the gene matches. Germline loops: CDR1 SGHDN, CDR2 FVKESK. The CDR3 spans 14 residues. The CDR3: CASSPDREGTEAFF. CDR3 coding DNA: TGTGCCAGCAGCCCGGACAGGGAGGGCACTGAAGCTTTCTTT.

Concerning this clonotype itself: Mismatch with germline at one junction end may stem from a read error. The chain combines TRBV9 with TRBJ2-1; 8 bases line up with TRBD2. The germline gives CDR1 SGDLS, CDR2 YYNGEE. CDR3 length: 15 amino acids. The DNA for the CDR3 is TGTGTCAGCAGCGTAGCGGGGACGGTACCCAATGAGCAGTTCTTC. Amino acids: CVSSVAGTVPNEQFF.

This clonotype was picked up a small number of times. As DNA, the CDR3 is TGTGCCAGCAGCCCTGGAGGGGTTCCGCGGAACTATGGCTACACCTTC. It specifies CASSPGGVPRNYGYTF. This sequence joins TRBV3-1 and TRBJ1-2, with D possibly matching TRBD1 (5 bases). The CDR3 covers 16 residues. Deletions cut 4 bases from V and 2 bases from J, with 17 bases between. Germline CDR1 reads LGHDT; CDR2 reads YNNKEL (reference sequence). Looking up the rest from reference TRBV3-1 and TRBJ1-2 gives the full variable domain: DTAVSQTPKYLVTQMGNDKSIKCEQNLGHDTMYWYKQDSKKFLKIMFSYNNKELIINETVPNRFSPKSPDKAHLNLHINSLELGDSAVYFCASSPGGVPRNYGYTFGSGTRLTVV.